These 25 T cell receptor beta chains came from one sample sequenced in a study of T cells in Graves' hyperthyroidism and ophthalmopathy. RNA transcripts provided the source from which TCR beta CDR3 regions were amplified. TCR CDR3 regions were first amplified by RT-PCR with HTBI primers. TCRdb called the multiplex PCR reads again in MiXCR, with one record for every CDR3 protein. The sample records hundreds of thousands of distinct CDR3 sequences, about 20% being singletons. The source material was blood. The origin of the receptors is a young man with Graves' ophthalmopathy.

At least ten counts were recorded for this clonotype. The chain uses TRBV27 and TRBJ1-1; D not resolved. The germline V gene encodes CDR1 MNHEY and CDR2 SMNVEV (reference sequence). This CDR3 has 14 amino acids. Trimming removed 8 bases from V and 0 bases from J, with 13 bases in between. CDR3 bases: TGTGCCAGCCGTAGGGTCAACCTGAACACTGAAGCTTTCTTT. Amino acids: CASRRVNLNTEAFF.

This clonotype was counted between two and nine times. This chain links TRBV30 with TRBJ2-7; 7 nucleotides match TRBD1. The CDR3 covers 12 residues. CDR1 GTSNPN and CDR2 SVGIG come from the germline V gene (reference sequence). V lost 1 base, J lost 6 bases, and 3 bases stayed unmatched. Here the CDR3 DNA reads TGTGCCTGGAGTGCAGCAGGGGGCGAGCAGTACTTC. It specifies CAWSAAGGEQYF.

This chain connects TRBV5-1 to TRBJ2-2; TRBD2 agrees at 13 bases. The length of the CDR3 is 18 residues. Per germline, CDR1 SGHRS and CDR2 YFSETQ. Trimming cost V 4 bases and J 1 base; bases outside gene matches: 7. The CDR3 DNA reads as TGCGCCAGCAGCAAACGACTAGCGGGAGGAGGGAACACCGGGGAGCTGTTTTTT. Residues: CASSKRLAGGGNTGELFF. The full variable domain, with the rest looked up from reference TRBV5-1 and TRBJ2-2, is KAGVTQTPRYLIKTRGQQVTLSCSPISGHRSVSWYQQTPGQGLQFLFEYFSETQRNKGNFPGRFSGRQFSNSRSEMNVSTLELGDSALYLCASSKRLAGGGNTGELFFGEGSRLTVL.

The chain uses TRBV10-1 and TRBJ1-5, with 7 nucleotides matching TRBD1. The CDR3 contains 14 residues. The germline V gene has CDR1 WNHNN and CDR2 SYGVQD (reference sequence). V lost 5 bases to trimming and J lost 5 bases; unmatched junction nucleotides: 6. The CDR3 DNA sequence: TGCGCCAGCAGTTCGACAGGGCGTCATCAGCCCCAGCATTTT. It translates to CASSSTGRHQPQHF.

The V and J genes are TRBV7-9 and TRBJ1-2; D is unresolved. CDR1 is SEHNR, CDR2 FQNEAQ, per germline (reference sequence). The V gene lost 4 bases and the J gene lost 4 bases, with 13 bases spanning the gap. The CDR3 is 14 residues long. CDR3 DNA sequence: TGTGCCAGCAGCTCCAACACAGAGGCCTATGGCTACACCTTC. This sequence encodes CASSSNTEAYGYTF.

Many counts were recorded for this clonotype. This chain joins TRBV3-1 and TRBJ2-1; D may be TRBD2 (6 bases). CDR1 is LGHDT, CDR2 YNNKEL, per germline (reference sequence). V was trimmed by 4 bases and J by 0 bases, leaving 13 bases between them. The CDR3 runs 16 residues. The CDR3 bases are TGTGCCAGCAGCCCCCGAGGAGGGCTCTCCTACAATGAGCAGTTCTTC. It is translated as CASSPRGGLSYNEQFF.

This clonotype was counted between two and nine times. This sequence joins TRBV7-2 and TRBJ2-5, with 8 bases identical to TRBD1. The CDR3 runs 14 residues. J lost 4 bases, V lost 11 bases, and 12 bases had no gene match. Germline V gives CDR1 SGHTA, CDR2 FQGNSA. CDR3 amino acids: CASKGDRGSETQYF. The CDR3 coding sequence is TGTGCCTCCAAGGGCGACAGGGGATCAGAGACCCAGTACTTC. The variable domain in full, with the rest retrieved from reference TRBV7-2 and TRBJ2-5, is GAGVSQSPSNKVTEKGKDVELRCDPISGHTALYWYRQSLGQGLEFLIYFQGNSAPDKSGLPSDRFSAERTGGSVSTLTIQRTQQEDSAVYLCASKGDRGSETQYFGPGTRLLVL.

This clonotype occurred a few times. V gene TRBV24-1 combines with J gene TRBJ2-7, with 9 nucleotides matching TRBD2. From germline, CDR1 is KGHDR and CDR2 SFDVKD. The CDR3 covers 16 residues. With 4 bases clipped from V and 4 bases from J, the junction kept 10 bases outside the gene matches. The CDR3 region is CATSDPKAGGLYEQYF. The CDR3 bases are TGTGCCACCAGTGACCCAAAAGCGGGAGGCTTATACGAGCAGTACTTC.

This rearrangement joins TRBV11-2 to TRBJ1-2; 8 bases align to TRBD1. Germline trimming cut 5 bases from V and 4 bases from J; bases unmatched to any gene: 3. The CDR3 loop spans 13 amino acids. The germline V gene has CDR1 SGHAT and CDR2 FQNNGV. The CDR3 is CASSIGTGYGYTF. In DNA form, the CDR3 reads TGTGCCAGCAGCATTGGGACAGGCTATGGCTACACCTTC.

This clonotype has more than one count but fewer than ten. V is TRBV25-1 and J is TRBJ1-2, with D possibly matching TRBD1 (5 bases). The germline CDR1 and CDR2 sequences are MGHDK and SYGVNS. This CDR3 is 15 amino acids long. The V gene lost 4 bases and the J gene lost 4 bases, with 16 bases spanning the gap. CDR3 region: CASSAGTAGSYGYTF. In DNA form, the CDR3 reads TGTGCCAGCAGTGCGGGGACGGCAGGGTCCTATGGCTACACCTTC.

This clonotype was observed a handful of times. The rearrangement links TRBV5-4 to TRBJ2-1; the D gene is possibly TRBD2 (6 bases). Trimming pared 1 base from V and 6 bases from J, leaving 11 bases between. Germline assignment: CDR1 SGHNT and CDR2 YYREEE (reference sequence). The CDR3 is 14 amino acids. The CDR3 DNA follows: TGTGCCAGCAGCTTGCTTCGGGGAGGCAATGAGCAGTTCTTC. It is translated as CASSLLRGGNEQFF.

The chain couples TRBV7-9 to TRBJ2-7; D is possibly TRBD2 (6 bases). CDR3 length: 15 amino acids. V was shortened by 1 base and J by 2 bases, with 12 bases between the two germline ends. Germline V gene lookup returns CDR1 SEHNR and CDR2 FQNEAQ (reference sequence). The CDR3 region is CASSLGRDGTYEQYF. As DNA, the CDR3 is TGTGCCAGCAGCTTAGGGCGGGATGGGACCTACGAGCAGTACTTC.

The chain recombines TRBV20-1 with TRBJ2-1, with 12 bases that match TRBD2. CDR3 length: 18 amino acids. Germline-derived CDR1 and CDR2 are DFQATT and SNEGSKA (reference sequence). V gave up 4 bases and J gave up 0 bases; unmatched junction bases: 10. The CDR3 here is CSAKPSGRVKDSYNEQFF. CDR3 nucleotides: TGCAGTGCTAAACCTAGCGGGAGGGTTAAGGACTCCTACAATGAGCAGTTCTTC.

This chain joins TRBV4-1 and TRBJ2-5; D is perhaps TRBD2 (6 bases). This CDR3 contains 15 residues. The germline V and J ends were trimmed by 3 bases and 4 bases, with 15 bases remaining between them. Germline V gene lookup returns CDR1 MGHRA and CDR2 YSYEKL. The CDR3 is CASSQGPREVETQYF. The CDR3 coding sequence is TGCGCCAGCAGCCAGGGCCCGAGGGAGGTAGAGACCCAGTACTTC.

The chain carries TRBV5-5 and TRBJ2-7; 11 bases agree with TRBD1. The CDR3 is made up of 15 amino acids. Germline assignment: CDR1 SGHKS and CDR2 YYEKEE (reference sequence). The ends lost 0 bases at V and 6 bases at J; junction bases unmatched: 5. CDR3: CASSLAGQGALEQYF. The CDR3 DNA reads TGTGCCAGCAGCTTGGCCGGACAGGGGGCTCTCGAGCAGTACTTC.

This clonotype was recorded a few times. The chain recombines TRBV12-3 or TRBV12-4 with TRBJ2-7; D is uncertain. The CDR3 is 18 residues long. Trimming pared 0 bases from V and 0 bases from J, leaving 18 bases between. The CDR3 DNA reads TGTGCCAGCAGTTTAGCAGGACCGACAATATATTTCTCCTACGAGCAGTACTTC. Translation: CASSLAGPTIYFSYEQYF.

The chain recombines TRBV11-3 with TRBJ2-1, with D tentatively TRBD2 (6 bases). V was pared by 2 bases and J by 7 bases, with 15 bases between. Germline values: CDR1 SGHNT, CDR2 YENEEA. This CDR3 is built from 15 residues. The CDR3 loop reads CASSLYRDSSNEQFF. As DNA, the CDR3 is TGTGCCAGCAGCTTATATCGGGACTCTTCGAATGAGCAGTTCTTC.

This clonotype has more than one count but fewer than ten. This may be a read error, as it is one base from a much larger clone. The chain is built from TRBV20-1 and TRBJ2-1; D could derive from TRBD1 or TRBD2 (6 bases each). Near its end, the DNA agrees better with TRBJ2-7, so the J call may be wrong. The CDR3 covers 14 residues. Germline values: CDR1 DFQATT, CDR2 SNEGSKA (reference sequence). The CDR3 here is CSARVQRRDNEQYF. DNA for the CDR3: TGCAGTGCTAGAGTCCAGCGGAGGGACAATGAGCAGTACTTC.

This clonotype appeared many times. This chain uses TRBV5-8 with TRBJ2-7; 7 bases fit TRBD2. Germline V gene sequence: CDR1 SGHTS, CDR2 YDEGEE. V was clipped by 4 bases and J by 2 bases; unmatched bases: 3. The CDR3 spans 13 residues. The CDR3 loop reads CASSGLGTYEQYF. CDR3 DNA: TGTGCCAGCAGCGGACTAGGAACCTACGAGCAGTACTTC.

Worth noting for this clonotype: Germline and junction disagree at one end, which may indicate a read error. The chain employs TRBV6-2 or TRBV6-3 and TRBJ1-1; D is unresolved. This CDR3 is built from 11 residues. Looked up from germline, CDR1 is MNHEY and CDR2 is SVGEGT. The CDR3 loop is CVSSYDVIPFF. The CDR3 DNA sequence: TGTGTCAGCAGTTACGACGTAATACCTTTCTTT.

This clonotype has ten or more counts. The V gene is TRBV6-1, the J gene TRBJ1-2, with 7 bases identical to TRBD1. The germline gives CDR1 MNHNS, CDR2 SASEGT. This CDR3 has 15 residues. The junction had 8 bases not matched to a gene; V was cut back by 1 base and J by 6 bases. For the CDR3, the DNA is TGTGCCAGCAGTGAAGGTCCCGACAGGGCGCATGGCTACACCTTC. It codes for CASSEGPDRAHGYTF.

The sample holds a few counts of this clonotype. This chain uses TRBV6-1 with TRBJ2-7, with TRBD1 as a possible D gene (6 bases). Per germline, CDR1 MNHNS and CDR2 SASEGT. The CDR3 has 13 amino acids. Between the trimmed V and J ends, which lost 7 bases and 1 base, there was a span of 11 bases. This CDR3 is CASKQGRSYEQYF. CDR3 bases: TGTGCCAGCAAACAGGGTAGATCCTACGAGCAGTACTTC.

The rearrangement uses TRBV29-1 and TRBJ2-7; D not certain. The germline V gene encodes CDR1 SQVTM and CDR2 ANQGSEA. Trimming removed 4 bases at V and 2 bases at J, with 3 bases between. The CDR3 loop spans 10 amino acids. CDR3 sequence: CSVGAYEQYF. CDR3 in DNA: TGCAGCGTTGGGGCCTACGAGCAGTACTTC.

The J gene is TRBJ2-3, the V gene TRBV2, with 7 positions matching TRBD1. The germline gives CDR1 SNHLY, CDR2 FYNNEI. The CDR3 runs to 15 residues. V gave up 4 bases and J gave up 4 bases; unmatched junction bases: 8. The CDR3 DNA follows: TGTGCCAGCAGTGGGGACAGCCCGTCTCCAGATACGCAGTATTTT. Translation gives CASSGDSPSPDTQYF.

This clonotype appeared many times. V is TRBV30 and J is TRBJ1-4, with 8 bases fitting TRBD1. V was pared by 1 base and J by 8 bases, with 6 bases of the junction left unmatched. This CDR3 spans 14 amino acids. Germline loops: CDR1 GTSNPN, CDR2 SVGIG (reference sequence). The DNA for the CDR3 is TGTGCCTGGAGTGGACAGGGGTGGAAGGAAAAACTGTTTTTT. It is translated as CAWSGQGWKEKLFF.